A selection of T cell receptor beta chains follows, all from one sample in a study of shared clonotypes between healthy human individuals. Method: immunoSEQ multiplex PCR; TCRdb's copy keeps in-frame clones and lacks some. This table has nearly 2 million clones, roughly 95% appearing once. Material: naive CD8+ T cells sorted from blood. All receptors come from a man younger than 35 in good health. Both conserved end residues are part of each CDR3. A D gene is named only where the DNA matches it firmly. A clone size is listed for some rows: how often the clone was seen (once, few, many), or a class if it is expanded.

abundance: NA
j_gene: TRBJ2-7
len: 14
v_gene: TRBV11-2
d_gene: TRBD1
CDR3aa: CASSARDRSYEQYF
CDR3nt: TGTGCCAGCAGCGCCCGGGACAGGTCCTACGAGCAGTACTTC

abundance: NA
j_gene: TRBJ2-3
len: 15
v_gene: TRBV7-9
d_gene: TRBD2
CDR3aa: CASSRGLAGTDTQYF
CDR3nt: TGTGCCAGCAGCCGAGGACTAGCGGGCACAGATACGCAGTATTTT

abundance: NA
j_gene: TRBJ2-7
len: 12
v_gene: TRBV4-1
d_gene: NA
CDR3aa: CASSQVPGEQYF
CDR3nt: TGCGCCAGCAGCCAAGTCCCAGGTGAGCAGTACTTC

abundance: few
j_gene: TRBJ2-7
len: 14
v_gene: TRBV9
d_gene: TRBD2
CDR3aa: CASSVAGGPREQYF
CDR3nt: TGTGCCAGCAGCGTAGCGGGGGGGCCTCGGGAGCAGTACTTC

abundance: NA
j_gene: TRBJ1-1
len: 17
v_gene: TRBV4-1
d_gene: NA
CDR3aa: CASSPLVRDTANTEAFF
CDR3nt: TGCGCCAGCAGCCCCCTGGTCAGGGACACGGCGAACACTGAAGCTTTCTTT

abundance: NA
j_gene: TRBJ1-1
len: 14
v_gene: TRBV30
d_gene: TRBD1
CDR3aa: CAWSDGQGAVGAFF
CDR3nt: TGTGCCTGGAGTGACGGACAGGGGGCGGTCGGAGCTTTCTTT

abundance: once
j_gene: TRBJ1-1
len: 13
v_gene: TRBV19
d_gene: NA
CDR3aa: CASSIRNGPEAFF
CDR3nt: TGTGCCAGTAGTATAAGGAATGGGCCTGAAGCTTTCTTT

abundance: NA
j_gene: TRBJ2-7
len: 16
v_gene: TRBV21-1
d_gene: NA
CDR3aa: CASSTKVQGLYYEQYF
CDR3nt: TGTGCCAGCAGTACTAAAGTGCAGGGTTTATACTACGAGCAGTACTTC

abundance: NA
j_gene: TRBJ2-1
len: 16
v_gene: TRBV4-3
d_gene: TRBD2
CDR3aa: CASSQDIAGGDNEQFF
CDR3nt: TGCGCCAGCAGCCAAGATATAGCGGGAGGAGACAATGAGCAGTTCTTC

abundance: NA
j_gene: TRBJ2-2
len: 14
v_gene: TRBV6-5
d_gene: TRBD1
CDR3aa: CASSQGAGTGELFF
CDR3nt: TGTGCCAGCAGTCAGGGGGCTGGGACCGGGGAGCTGTTTTTT

abundance: NA
j_gene: TRBJ2-7
len: 14
v_gene: TRBV7-9
d_gene: NA
CDR3aa: CASSSWTESYEQYF
CDR3nt: TGTGCCAGCAGTTCCTGGACGGAGTCCTACGAGCAGTACTTC

abundance: NA
j_gene: TRBJ2-3
len: 13
v_gene: TRBV2
d_gene: NA
CDR3aa: CASSEVTSDTQYF
CDR3nt: TGTGCCAGCAGTGAAGTAACTTCAGATACGCAGTATTTT

abundance: once
j_gene: TRBJ2-3
len: 17
v_gene: TRBV27
d_gene: TRBD2
CDR3aa: CASSFGAGSGVTDTQYF
CDR3nt: TGTGCCAGCAGTTTTGGGGCTGGTAGCGGGGTCACAGATACGCAGTATTTT

abundance: NA
j_gene: TRBJ2-3
len: 15
v_gene: TRBV5-6
d_gene: TRBD2
CDR3aa: CASSLAREGRYTQYF
CDR3nt: TGTGCCAGCAGCCTGGCGCGGGAGGGCCGTTATACGCAGTATTTT

abundance: NA
j_gene: TRBJ1-1
len: 17
v_gene: TRBV19
d_gene: NA
CDR3aa: CASSIDQVKGLNTEAFF
CDR3nt: TGTGCCAGTAGTATAGATCAAGTAAAAGGGCTGAACACTGAAGCTTTCTTT

abundance: NA
j_gene: TRBJ2-2
len: 12
v_gene: TRBV11-3
d_gene: NA
CDR3aa: CASSLLPGELFF
CDR3nt: TGTGCCAGCAGCTTACTGCCCGGGGAGCTGTTTTTT

abundance: NA
j_gene: TRBJ1-5
len: 15
v_gene: TRBV10-2
d_gene: NA
CDR3aa: CASSEAGLGNQPQHF
CDR3nt: TGCGCCAGCAGTGAGGCGGGGTTGGGCAATCAGCCCCAGCATTTT

abundance: NA
j_gene: TRBJ1-1
len: 13
v_gene: TRBV27
d_gene: NA
CDR3aa: CASSFGLNTEAFF
CDR3nt: TGTGCCAGCAGTTTTGGCCTGAACACTGAAGCTTTCTTT

abundance: NA
j_gene: TRBJ2-3
len: 16
v_gene: TRBV5-1
d_gene: TRBD1
CDR3aa: CASSHPTGGMTDTQYF
CDR3nt: TGCGCCAGCAGCCACCCGACAGGGGGCATGACAGATACGCAGTATTTT

abundance: NA
j_gene: TRBJ2-7
len: 12
v_gene: TRBV9
d_gene: TRBD2
CDR3aa: CASSPASGEQYF
CDR3nt: TGTGCCAGCAGCCCGGCTAGCGGGGAGCAGTACTTC

abundance: NA
j_gene: TRBJ2-1
len: 11
v_gene: TRBV11-2
d_gene: NA
CDR3aa: CASSLDQRQFF
CDR3nt: TGTGCCAGCAGCTTGGACCAGCGGCAGTTCTTC

abundance: NA
j_gene: TRBJ2-7
len: 14
v_gene: TRBV6-1
d_gene: TRBD1
CDR3aa: CASNPRTGWDEQYF
CDR3nt: TGTGCCAGTAACCCGCGGACAGGGTGGGACGAGCAGTACTTC

abundance: few
j_gene: TRBJ2-4
len: 10
v_gene: TRBV2
d_gene: TRBD2
CDR3aa: CASTGGSQYF
CDR3nt: TGTGCCAGCACCGGGGGGAGCCAGTACTTC

abundance: NA
j_gene: TRBJ2-7
len: 12
v_gene: TRBV5-1
d_gene: NA
CDR3aa: CASSFREDEQYF
CDR3nt: TGCGCCAGCAGCTTTAGGGAGGACGAGCAGTACTTC

abundance: NA
j_gene: TRBJ2-1
len: 13
v_gene: TRBV27
d_gene: NA
CDR3aa: CASSILEGNEQFF
CDR3nt: TGTGCCAGCAGTATACTTGAGGGGAATGAGCAGTTCTTC

abundance: NA
j_gene: TRBJ1-6
len: 15
v_gene: TRBV5-1
d_gene: TRBD1
CDR3aa: CASRADRGQLSPLHF
CDR3nt: TGCGCCAGCAGAGCCGACAGGGGGCAGCTCTCACCCCTCCACTTT

abundance: once
j_gene: TRBJ2-1
len: 15
v_gene: TRBV10-3
d_gene: TRBD2
CDR3aa: CAISGLAGGNNEQFF
CDR3nt: TGTGCCATCAGTGGACTAGCGGGAGGAAACAATGAGCAGTTCTTC